The rows below give T cell receptor beta chains drawn from one sample of a study of blood T cell repertoires in COVID-19. Repertoires were generated with immunoSEQ multiplex PCR, while TCRdb's copy carries only in-frame clones and drops some. The sample shows fewer than 60,000 clones, 90% to 95% of them seen only once. Sequenced material: peripheral blood. The receptors shown here come from a man aged 55 to 70 with COVID-19, enrolled during active disease. CDR3s leave out the opening cysteine and the closing phenylalanine or tryptophan. The D gene is left open where the match is weak.

j_call	d_call	v_call	cdr3_aa
TRBJ1-5	.	TRBV19	ASSPGTLYSNQPQH
TRBJ2-3	TRBD2	TRBV7-2	ASSLGASGGAYTQY
TRBJ2-2	TRBD1	TRBV9	ASSARTGNTGELF
TRBJ2-3	TRBD1	TRBV9	ASSVEQGHDTQY
TRBJ2-5	.	TRBV7-3	ASSLVGGPQETQY
TRBJ1-1	.	TRBV3-1/TRBV3-2	ASSQVGGRTEAF
TRBJ1-6	.	TRBV21-1	ASSPKEAKRGKPLH
TRBJ1-2	TRBD1	TRBV19	ASRGQTFTNYGYT
TRBJ2-5	.	TRBV11-2	ASNYRRGHQETQY
TRBJ2-2	.	TRBV19	ASSFRSQGSGELF
TRBJ2-3	TRBD2	TRBV7-3	ASSPLAGASTDTQY
TRBJ1-1	TRBD1	TRBV18	ASSPPSRQGGAF
TRBJ2-7	TRBD1	TRBV24-1	ATSDAGTGGHEQY
TRBJ1-5	TRBD1	TRBV19	ASSLRQGGNSNQPQH
TRBJ2-1	.	TRBV6-2/TRBV6-3	ASSYSRGFGEQF
TRBJ1-2	.	TRBV27	ASSLGANYGYT
TRBJ1-4	TRBD1	TRBV2	ASSRGTATSWNEKLF
TRBJ2-7	.	TRBV28	ASSPKALVENEQY
TRBJ2-1	TRBD2	TRBV3-1/TRBV3-2	ASSQEGLGAIRNEQF
TRBJ2-1	.	TRBV21-1	ASSLHPGFGPNNEQF
TRBJ1-6	TRBD1	TRBV11-2	ASSLDVRTGAHYSPLH
TRBJ2-3	.	TRBV30	AAEPSTDTQY
TRBJ2-3	.	TRBV7-9	ASSPVASTDTQY
TRBJ1-5	.	TRBV4-3	ASSLLINQPQH
TRBJ1-6	.	TRBV4-1	ASSLEGGSSYNSPLH
TRBJ2-5	.	TRBV18	ASSPRLLTAQETQY
TRBJ1-6	.	TRBV6-2/TRBV6-3	ASSQGVSPLH
TRBJ2-1	.	TRBV18	ASSPVGGAANEQF
TRBJ1-3	.	TRBV2	ASGRETGNTIY
TRBJ1-4	TRBD1	TRBV6-5	ASRGTGTNEKLF